The rows below give T cell receptor beta chains drawn from one sample of a study of beta chain features in type 1 diabetes. Data came from immunoSEQ multiplex PCR; TCRdb stores just in-frame clones and leaves some out. In the table there are roughly 350,000 clones, over 8.5% of which are singletons. The source material was central memory CD4+ T cells from blood. These receptors originate from a man younger than 45 with type 1 diabetes. Each CDR3 is given with its conserved first and last residue. Fields, in order: J gene, V gene, D gene, clone size, CDR3 protein, CDR3 DNA. The D gene is left open where the match is weak. Some rows have no size entry. The others give once, few or many, or a class for an expanded clone.

J gene: TRBJ1-1; V gene: TRBV10-2; D gene: -; clone size: -; CDR3 protein: CASSGHQNTEAFF; CDR3 DNA: TGCGCCAGCAGTGGGCACCAGAACACTGAAGCTTTCTTT
J gene: TRBJ2-3; V gene: TRBV2; D gene: -; clone size: many; CDR3 protein: CASTRAMLGSTDTQYF; CDR3 DNA: TGTGCCAGCACCCGAGCGATGTTAGGGAGCACAGATACGCAGTATTTT
J gene: TRBJ2-3; V gene: TRBV7-2; D gene: -; clone size: -; CDR3 protein: CASSLGGRPVTQYF; CDR3 DNA: TGTGCCAGCAGCTTAGGCGGGCGGCCGGTTACGCAGTATTTT
J gene: TRBJ1-2; V gene: TRBV6-5; D gene: -; clone size: few; CDR3 protein: CASSYSSGVTYGYTF; CDR3 DNA: TGTGCCAGCAGTTACTCGTCAGGAGTCACATATGGCTACACCTTC
J gene: TRBJ2-5; V gene: TRBV15; D gene: -; clone size: -; CDR3 protein: CATSRGGLSRETQYF; CDR3 DNA: TGTGCCACCAGCAGAGGGGGCCTCTCTAGAGAGACCCAGTACTTC
J gene: TRBJ2-5; V gene: TRBV7-6; D gene: -; clone size: -; CDR3 protein: CATSGQSQETQYF; CDR3 DNA: TGTGCCACCTCCGGGCAGAGCCAAGAGACCCAGTACTTC
J gene: TRBJ1-3; V gene: TRBV6-6; D gene: TRBD1; clone size: few; CDR3 protein: CASSNTGGSGNTIYF; CDR3 DNA: TGTGCCAGCAGTAACACAGGGGGATCGGGAAACACCATATATTTT
J gene: TRBJ2-2; V gene: TRBV27; D gene: -; clone size: few; CDR3 protein: CASSPVGGGSIYGELFF; CDR3 DNA: TGTGCCAGCAGTCCCGTCGGTGGAGGGAGTATTTACGGGGAGCTGTTTTTT
J gene: TRBJ1-1; V gene: TRBV28; D gene: -; clone size: -; CDR3 protein: CASSLSGDLNTEAFF; CDR3 DNA: TGTGCCAGCAGTTTAAGTGGGGATCTGAACACTGAAGCTTTCTTT
J gene: TRBJ1-2; V gene: TRBV14; D gene: -; clone size: -; CDR3 protein: CASSQVSANYGYTF; CDR3 DNA: TGTGCCAGCAGCCAAGTATCCGCGAACTATGGCTACACCTTC
J gene: TRBJ1-1; V gene: TRBV28; D gene: TRBD1; clone size: -; CDR3 protein: CASSFPPGQGNTEAFF; CDR3 DNA: TGTGCCAGCAGTTTCCCTCCGGGACAGGGGAACACTGAAGCTTTCTTT
J gene: TRBJ1-5; V gene: TRBV9; D gene: -; clone size: few; CDR3 protein: CASSLGQTGNQPQHF; CDR3 DNA: TGTGCCAGCAGCCTCGGACAGACGGGCAATCAGCCCCAGCATTTT
J gene: TRBJ2-2; V gene: TRBV29-1; D gene: TRBD2; clone size: -; CDR3 protein: CSVLPGGNTGELFF; CDR3 DNA: TGCAGCGTCCTCCCGGGAGGGAACACCGGGGAGCTGTTTTTT
J gene: TRBJ1-1; V gene: TRBV5-1; D gene: -; clone size: few; CDR3 protein: CASSFSLRRTEAFF; CDR3 DNA: TGCGCCAGCAGCTTTAGCTTGCGGCGGACTGAAGCTTTCTTT
J gene: TRBJ1-3; V gene: TRBV28; D gene: -; clone size: -; CDR3 protein: CASSLPDSGNTIYF; CDR3 DNA: TGTGCCAGCAGTTTGCCGGACTCTGGAAACACCATATATTTT
J gene: TRBJ2-1; V gene: TRBV5-4; D gene: TRBD2; clone size: few; CDR3 protein: CASSLVREGDEQFF; CDR3 DNA: TGTGCCAGCAGCTTGGTTAGGGAGGGCGATGAGCAGTTCTTC
J gene: TRBJ2-5; V gene: TRBV11-3; D gene: TRBD2; clone size: few; CDR3 protein: CASSFSSGGVETQYF; CDR3 DNA: TGTGCCAGCAGCTTTTCCTCGGGAGGCGTGGAGACCCAGTACTTC
J gene: TRBJ1-1; V gene: TRBV28; D gene: -; clone size: few; CDR3 protein: CASSLAGIRRTEAFF; CDR3 DNA: TGTGCCAGCAGTTTAGCTGGCATAAGGAGAACTGAAGCTTTCTTT
J gene: TRBJ1-1; V gene: TRBV28; D gene: TRBD1; clone size: -; CDR3 protein: CASSPGQMNTEAFF; CDR3 DNA: TGTGCCAGCAGTCCGGGACAGATGAACACTGAAGCTTTCTTT
J gene: TRBJ2-1; V gene: TRBV6-5; D gene: -; clone size: -; CDR3 protein: CASSRVGQGYNEQFF; CDR3 DNA: TGTGCCAGCAGTCGGGTCGGGCAGGGTTACAATGAGCAGTTCTTC
J gene: TRBJ1-2; V gene: TRBV28; D gene: -; clone size: -; CDR3 protein: CASSLLDTLGAIGGYTF; CDR3 DNA: TGTGCCAGCAGTTTATTGGACACCCTCGGTGCGATCGGTGGCTACACCTTC
J gene: TRBJ2-3; V gene: TRBV10-3; D gene: TRBD2; clone size: few; CDR3 protein: CAISEEREKAQYF; CDR3 DNA: TGTGCCATCAGTGAGGAGCGGGAGAAGGCGCAGTATTTT
J gene: TRBJ1-5; V gene: TRBV5-1; D gene: -; clone size: -; CDR3 protein: CASSLEGSPGRPQHF; CDR3 DNA: TGCGCCAGCAGCTTGGAGGGTAGTCCTGGGAGGCCCCAGCATTTT